The source of this T cell receptor (beta chain) is a study of T-cell reconstitution after alpha-beta-depleted transplantation in children. The CDR3 runs 14 residues. Germline assignment: CDR1 MNHNS and CDR2 SASEGT. V was cut by 10 bases and J by 5 bases, with 21 bases left in between. Unique molecular identifiers were used in preparing the TCRbeta library. One entry per CDR3 protein results from TCRdb running MiXCR on the PCR reads. The data show a few hundred thousand distinct CDR3 sequences, 10% to 13% seen once. The chain combines TRBV6-1 with TRBJ2-7, with D possibly TRBD2 on 6 matching bases. The receptor was derived from a human donor who donated a stem cell graft to a child with acute lymphoblastic leukemia. This specimen was PBMCs from the stem cell graft donor, taken from the stem cell graft. In DNA form, the CDR3 reads TGTGCCACTAGTGATATCGGGAGCTTCGACGAGCAGTACTTC. Translated: CATSDIGSFDEQYF.